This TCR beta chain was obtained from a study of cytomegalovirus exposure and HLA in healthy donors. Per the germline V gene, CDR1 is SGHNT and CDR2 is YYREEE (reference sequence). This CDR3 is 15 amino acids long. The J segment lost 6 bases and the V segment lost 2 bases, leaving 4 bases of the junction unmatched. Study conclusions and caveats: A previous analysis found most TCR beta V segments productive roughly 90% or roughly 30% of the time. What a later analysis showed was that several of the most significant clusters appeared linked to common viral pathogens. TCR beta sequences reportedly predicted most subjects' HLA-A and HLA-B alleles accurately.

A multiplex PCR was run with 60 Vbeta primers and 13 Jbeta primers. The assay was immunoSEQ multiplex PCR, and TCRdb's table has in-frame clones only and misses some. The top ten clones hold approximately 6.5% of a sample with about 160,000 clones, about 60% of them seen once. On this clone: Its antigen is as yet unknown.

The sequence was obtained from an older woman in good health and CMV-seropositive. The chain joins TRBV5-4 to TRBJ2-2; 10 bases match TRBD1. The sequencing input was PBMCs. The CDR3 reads CASSLKTGGPGELFF. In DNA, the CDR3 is TGTGCCAGCAGCTTAAAGACAGGGGGCCCCGGGGAGCTGTTTTTT.